This T cell receptor beta chain was recorded in a study of technical replicates of blood from a handful of donors (dated 2017 in TCRdb). V is clipped by 3 bases and J by 7 bases, and the sequence between their germline boundaries is 10 bases long. From a lookup of the germline V gene, CDR1 and CDR2 are MDHEN and SYDVKM. The CDR3, from cysteine to phenylalanine, totals 13 residues. The retained sequence is limited to the CDR3, 39 bases, with the frame set at the first base. The library was built by means of the immunoSEQ multiplex PCR assay. TCRdb stores this immuneACCESS table with in-frame sequences only. Part of the clones is absent; in the studies checked, under half of the shortfall reflects unresolved V genes, and no reason is known for the rest. The sample profile shows fewer than 95,000 clones; roughly nine tenths of them were found once. The ten largest clones add up to 0.25% of the sample.

This clone was picked up one time. The antigen it binds to is not known. One base away there is no much larger clone; base qualities are not given. The rearranged chain carries TRBV28 and TRBJ1-5; the D gene is perhaps TRBD1, from 5 matching bases. The material sequenced was T cells isolated from PBMCs. The receptor comes from a human donor in good health. CDR3 region: CASSLSPGQPQHF. The bases are TGTGCCAGCAGTTTGTCCCCAGGGCAGCCCCAGCATTTT. When the CDR3 is completed using the reference TRBV28 and TRBJ1-5 genes on either side, the full variable domain is DVKVTQSSRYLVKRTGEKVFLECVQDMDHENMFWYRQDPGLGLRLIYFSYDVKMKEKGDIPEGYSVSREKKERFSLILESASTNQTSMYLCASSLSPGQPQHFGDGTRLSIL.